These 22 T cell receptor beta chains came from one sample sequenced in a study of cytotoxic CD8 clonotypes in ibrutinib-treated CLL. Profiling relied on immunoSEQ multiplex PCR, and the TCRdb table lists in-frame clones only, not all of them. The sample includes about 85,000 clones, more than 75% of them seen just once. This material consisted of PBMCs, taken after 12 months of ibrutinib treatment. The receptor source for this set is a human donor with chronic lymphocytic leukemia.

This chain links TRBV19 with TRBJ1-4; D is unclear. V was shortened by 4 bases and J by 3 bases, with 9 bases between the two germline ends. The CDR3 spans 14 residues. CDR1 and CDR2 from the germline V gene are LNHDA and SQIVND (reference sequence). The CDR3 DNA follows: TGTGCCAGTAGTACCGGACGGTCTAATGAAAAACTGTTTTTT. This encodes CASSTGRSNEKLFF.

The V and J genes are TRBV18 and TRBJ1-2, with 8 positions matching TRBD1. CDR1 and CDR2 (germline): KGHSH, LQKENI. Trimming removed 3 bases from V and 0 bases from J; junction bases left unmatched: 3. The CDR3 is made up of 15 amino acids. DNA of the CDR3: TGTGCCAGCTCACCGGGGACAGGAACTAACTATGGCTACACCTTC. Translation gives CASSPGTGTNYGYTF.

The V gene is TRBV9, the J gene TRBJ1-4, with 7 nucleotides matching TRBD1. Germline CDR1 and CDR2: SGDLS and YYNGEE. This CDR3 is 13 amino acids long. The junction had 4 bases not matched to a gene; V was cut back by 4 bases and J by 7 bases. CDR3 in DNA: TGTGCCAGCAGCACCCAGGGGGGTGAAAAACTGTTTTTT. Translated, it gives CASSTQGGEKLFF.

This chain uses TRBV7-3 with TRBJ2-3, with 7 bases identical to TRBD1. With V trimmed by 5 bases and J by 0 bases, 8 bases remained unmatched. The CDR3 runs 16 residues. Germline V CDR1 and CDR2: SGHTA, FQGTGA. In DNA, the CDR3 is TGTGCCAGCAGCCCCCCCCCGACAGGGAGCACAGATACGCAGTATTTT. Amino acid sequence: CASSPPPTGSTDTQYF.

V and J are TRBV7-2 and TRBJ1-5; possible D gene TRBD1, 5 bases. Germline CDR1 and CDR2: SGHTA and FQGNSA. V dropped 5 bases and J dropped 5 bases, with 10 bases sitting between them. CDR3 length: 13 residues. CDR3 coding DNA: TGTGCCAGCAGCCCGACAGCTTATCAGCCCCAGCATTTT. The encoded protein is CASSPTAYQPQHF. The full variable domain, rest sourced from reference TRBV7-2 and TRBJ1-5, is GAGVSQSPSNKVTEKGKDVELRCDPISGHTALYWYRQSLGQGLEFLIYFQGNSAPDKSGLPSDRFSAERTGGSVSTLTIQRTQQEDSAVYLCASSPTAYQPQHFGDGTRLSIL.

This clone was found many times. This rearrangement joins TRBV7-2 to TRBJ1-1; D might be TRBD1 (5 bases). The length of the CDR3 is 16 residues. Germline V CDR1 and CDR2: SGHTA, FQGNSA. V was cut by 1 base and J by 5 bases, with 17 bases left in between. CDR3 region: CASSLGRPGSGTEAFF. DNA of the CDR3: TGTGCCAGCAGCTTAGGTCGCCCAGGGTCGGGGACTGAAGCTTTCTTT.

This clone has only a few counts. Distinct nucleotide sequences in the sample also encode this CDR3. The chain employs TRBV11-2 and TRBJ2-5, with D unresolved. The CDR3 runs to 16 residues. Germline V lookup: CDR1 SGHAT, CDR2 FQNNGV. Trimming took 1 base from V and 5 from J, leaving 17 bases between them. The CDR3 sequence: CASSLVRSPLGETQYF. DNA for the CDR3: TGTGCCAGCAGCTTAGTCCGGTCACCTCTCGGGGAGACCCAGTACTTC.

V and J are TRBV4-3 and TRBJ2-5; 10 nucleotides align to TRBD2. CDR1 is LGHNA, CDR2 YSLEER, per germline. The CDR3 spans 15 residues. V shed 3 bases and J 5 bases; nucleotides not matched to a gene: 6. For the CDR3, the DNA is TGCGCCAGCAGCCAGGGGACTAGCGAGTCGGAGACCCAGTACTTC. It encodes CASSQGTSESETQYF.

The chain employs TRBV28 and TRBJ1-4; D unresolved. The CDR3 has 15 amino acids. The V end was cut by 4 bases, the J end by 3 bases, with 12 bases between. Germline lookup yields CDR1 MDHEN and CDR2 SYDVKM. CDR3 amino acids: CASSSIGKANEKLFF. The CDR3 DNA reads TGTGCCAGCAGTTCCATCGGGAAGGCTAATGAAAAACTGTTTTTT.

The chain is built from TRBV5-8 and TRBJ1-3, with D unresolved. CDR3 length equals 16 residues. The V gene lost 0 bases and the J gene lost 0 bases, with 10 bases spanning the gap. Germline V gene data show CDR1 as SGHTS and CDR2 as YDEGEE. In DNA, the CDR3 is TGTGCCAGCAGCTTGGCTGCCCTAAGCTCTGGAAACACCATATATTTT. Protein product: CASSLAALSSGNTIYF.

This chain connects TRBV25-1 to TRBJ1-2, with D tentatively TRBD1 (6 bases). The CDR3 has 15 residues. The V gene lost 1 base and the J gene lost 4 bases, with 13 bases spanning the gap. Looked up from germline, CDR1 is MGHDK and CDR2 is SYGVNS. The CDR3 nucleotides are TGTGCCAGCAGTGAATTTGTGGGGGGCATCTATGGCTACACCTTC. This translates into CASSEFVGGIYGYTF.

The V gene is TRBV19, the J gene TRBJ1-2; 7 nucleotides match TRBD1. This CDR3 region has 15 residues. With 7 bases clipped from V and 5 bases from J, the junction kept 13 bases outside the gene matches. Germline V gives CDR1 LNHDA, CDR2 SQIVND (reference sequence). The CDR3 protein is CASTPWTGSGYGYTF. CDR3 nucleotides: TGTGCCAGTACCCCCTGGACAGGTAGTGGGTATGGCTACACCTTC. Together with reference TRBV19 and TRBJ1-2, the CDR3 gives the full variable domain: DGGITQSPKYLFRKEGQNVTLSCEQNLNHDAMYWYRQDPGQGLRLIYYSQIVNDFQKGDIAEGYSVSREKKESFPLTVTSAQKNPTAFYLCASTPWTGSGYGYTFGSGTRLTVV.

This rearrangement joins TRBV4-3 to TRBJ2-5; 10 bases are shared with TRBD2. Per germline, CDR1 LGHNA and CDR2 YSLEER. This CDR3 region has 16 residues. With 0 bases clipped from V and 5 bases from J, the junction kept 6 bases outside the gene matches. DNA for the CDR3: TGCGCCAGCAGCCAAGATGGTAGCGGGGGGCGGGAGACCCAGTACTTC. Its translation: CASSQDGSGGRETQYF.

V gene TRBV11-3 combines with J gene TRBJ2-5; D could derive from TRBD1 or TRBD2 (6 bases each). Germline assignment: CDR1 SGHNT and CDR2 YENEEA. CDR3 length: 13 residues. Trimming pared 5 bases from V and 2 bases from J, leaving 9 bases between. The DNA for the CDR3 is TGTGCCAGCAGCCGAGGGGGGCAAGAGACCCAGTACTTC. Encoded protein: CASSRGGQETQYF.

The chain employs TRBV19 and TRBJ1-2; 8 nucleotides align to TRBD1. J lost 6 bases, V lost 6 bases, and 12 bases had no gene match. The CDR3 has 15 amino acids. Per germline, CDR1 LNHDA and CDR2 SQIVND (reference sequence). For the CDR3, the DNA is TGTGCCAGTAGGTCCCGGACAGGGCTTATGGATGGCTACACCTTC. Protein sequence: CASRSRTGLMDGYTF.

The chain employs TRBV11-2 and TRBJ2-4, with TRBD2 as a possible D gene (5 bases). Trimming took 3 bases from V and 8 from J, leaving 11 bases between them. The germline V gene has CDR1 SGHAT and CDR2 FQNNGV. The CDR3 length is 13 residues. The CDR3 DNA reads TGTGCCAGCAGCTTCGGGGTGAGGGACATTCAGTACTTC. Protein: CASSFGVRDIQYF.

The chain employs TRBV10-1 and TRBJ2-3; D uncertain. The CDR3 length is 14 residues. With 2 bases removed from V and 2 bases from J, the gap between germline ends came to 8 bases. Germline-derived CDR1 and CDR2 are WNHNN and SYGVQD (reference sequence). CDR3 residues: CASSEGWYTDTQYF. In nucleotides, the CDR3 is TGCGCCAGCAGTGAGGGGTGGTACACAGATACGCAGTATTTT.

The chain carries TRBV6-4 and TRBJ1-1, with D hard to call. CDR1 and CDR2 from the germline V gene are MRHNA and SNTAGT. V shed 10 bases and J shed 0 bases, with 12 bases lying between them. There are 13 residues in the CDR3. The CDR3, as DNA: TGTGCCACCCGGCGTGGGGTGAACACTGAAGCTTTCTTT. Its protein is CATRRGVNTEAFF.

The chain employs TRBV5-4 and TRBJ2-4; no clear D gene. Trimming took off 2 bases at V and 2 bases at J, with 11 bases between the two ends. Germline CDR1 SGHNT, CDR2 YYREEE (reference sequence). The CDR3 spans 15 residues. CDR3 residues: CASSFPDGSKNIQYF. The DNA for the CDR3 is TGTGCCAGCAGCTTCCCGGACGGATCCAAAAACATTCAGTACTTC.

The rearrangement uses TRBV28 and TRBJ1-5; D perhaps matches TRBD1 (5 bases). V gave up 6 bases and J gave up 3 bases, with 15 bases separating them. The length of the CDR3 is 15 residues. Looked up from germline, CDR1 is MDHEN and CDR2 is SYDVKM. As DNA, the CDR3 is TGTGCCAGCAGCTGGGGAGGGGCGAACAATCAGCCCCAGCATTTT. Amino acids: CASSWGGANNQPQHF.

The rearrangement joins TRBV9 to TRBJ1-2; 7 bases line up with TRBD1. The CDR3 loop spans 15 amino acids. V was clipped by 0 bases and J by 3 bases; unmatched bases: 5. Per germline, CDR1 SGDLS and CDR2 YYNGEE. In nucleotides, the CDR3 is TGTGCCAGCAGCGTAGGGCCCGGGACAGACTATGGCTACACCTTC. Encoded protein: CASSVGPGTDYGYTF.

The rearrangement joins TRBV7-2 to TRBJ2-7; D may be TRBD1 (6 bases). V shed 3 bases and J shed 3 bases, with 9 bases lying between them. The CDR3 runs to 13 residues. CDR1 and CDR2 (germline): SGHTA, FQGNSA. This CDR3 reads CASSLNRVYEQYF. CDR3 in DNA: TGTGCCAGCAGCTTGAACAGGGTCTACGAGCAGTACTTC.